One sample yielded the 23 T cell receptor beta chains listed below, sequenced in a study of beta chain features in type 1 diabetes. Overall study results and limits: In every one of the four CD4+ subsets, TCRB CDR3s were moderately but significantly shorter in Type 1 diabetes patients.

Of the isolated RNA, all was reverse transcribed, and so the sequenced material was expressed TCRB transcripts. Measured with immunoSEQ multiplex PCR; TCRdb has only the in-frame clones, and not every one. The sample includes a few hundred thousand clones, 15% of them seen just once. These TCRs are of unknown antigen specificity. The sequenced sample was naive CD4+ T cells from blood. The receptors originated from a man between 18 and 29 years old with type 1 diabetes.

The chain combines TRBV7-9 with TRBJ2-3; 8 nucleotides match TRBD1. From germline, CDR1 is SEHNR and CDR2 FQNEAQ (reference sequence). The CDR3 runs to 16 residues. V was clipped by 5 bases and J by 3 bases; unmatched bases: 10. The CDR3 loop reads CASSPPDRGGTDTQYF. The CDR3 DNA sequence: TGTGCCAGCAGCCCTCCCGACAGGGGAGGTACAGATACGCAGTATTTT.

Of note for this clone: Mismatch with germline at one junction end may stem from a read error. The chain recombines TRBV30 with TRBJ1-1; D may be TRBD1 (6 bases). The CDR3 loop spans 13 amino acids. Germline V lookup: CDR1 GTSNPN, CDR2 SVGIG (reference sequence). CDR3 region: CAWSLTGTTVAFF. CDR3 in DNA: TGTGCCTGGTCTTTAACAGGGACCACTGTAGCTTTCTTT.

A few counts support this clone. This chain connects TRBV5-4 to TRBJ2-7; 9 positions agree with TRBD1. The CDR3 spans 15 residues. V shed 0 bases, J shed 3 bases, and the junction held 4 bases outside the gene matches. Germline V lookup: CDR1 SGHNT, CDR2 YYREEE (reference sequence). CDR3 loop: CASSLAGTGNYEQYF. The CDR3, as DNA: TGTGCCAGCAGCTTGGCCGGGACAGGGAACTACGAGCAGTACTTC.

Only a few counts were recorded for this clone. This sequence joins TRBV18 and TRBJ1-5; 10 positions match TRBD1. Looked up from germline, CDR1 is KGHSH and CDR2 is LQKENI. The CDR3 runs to 16 residues. With V trimmed by 3 bases and J by 4 bases, 6 bases remained unmatched. CDR3 DNA sequence: TGTGCCAGCTCACCCGGGACAGGGGTTGGGAATCAGCCCCAGCATTTT. Its translation is CASSPGTGVGNQPQHF.

The chain recombines TRBV13 with TRBJ2-2; 9 nucleotides match TRBD1. Germline V lookup: CDR1 PRHDT, CDR2 FYEKMQ (reference sequence). Trimming removed 5 bases from V and 3 bases from J; junction bases left unmatched: 7. The CDR3 covers 16 residues. DNA for the CDR3: TGTGCCAGCAGCACAAGACAGGGGGGGGACACCGGGGAGCTGTTTTTT. Translated, it gives CASSTRQGGDTGELFF.

There are a few counts of this clone. This chain links TRBV7-8 with TRBJ1-2; possibly TRBD1 for D (6 bases). The germline V gene has CDR1 SGHVS and CDR2 FQNEAQ. Trimming took 7 bases from V and 0 from J, leaving 21 bases between them. The CDR3 is made up of 17 amino acids. The CDR3 DNA follows: TGTGCCAGCACAAGACAGGCCGGTGGAGGAGCTAACTATGGCTACACCTTC. Translation: CASTRQAGGGANYGYTF.

This chain joins TRBV23-1 and TRBJ2-2, with 8 bases that match TRBD1. TRBV23-1 is identified as an open reading frame with a role that is uncertain. The CDR3 spans 18 residues. V shed 5 bases and J 4 bases; nucleotides not matched to a gene: 15. CDR3 DNA sequence: TGCGCCAGCAGTTTCCAAGGGGTCAGGGGGCCTCCCACCGGGGAGCTGTTTTTT. Translated, it gives CASSFQGVRGPPTGELFF.

This clone has just a few counts. CDR3 DNA sequence: TGTGCCAGCACCTTTTCAGGGACTAGCGGATACACCGGGGAGCTGTTTTTT. Translated: CASTFSGTSGYTGELFF. The chain combines TRBV7-6 with TRBJ2-2, with 11 bases matching TRBD2. Per the germline V gene, CDR1 is SGHVS and CDR2 is FNYEAQ. This CDR3 region has 17 residues. V was pared by 7 bases and J by 3 bases, with 10 bases of the junction left unmatched.

This chain connects TRBV11-2 to TRBJ2-1; no reliable D call. CDR1 SGHAT and CDR2 FQNNGV come from the germline V gene. The CDR3 has 16 residues. V was cut by 4 bases and J by 6 bases, with 19 bases left in between. Written as DNA, the CDR3 is TGTGCCAGCAGCTCAACAACTAACATTCGGCCCAATGAGCAGTTCTTC. Encoded protein: CASSSTTNIRPNEQFF.

The chain joins TRBV5-1 to TRBJ1-6; a possible D gene is TRBD1 (5 bases). V was cut by 2 bases and J by 10 bases, with 13 bases left in between. The V gene's germline CDR1 is SGHRS and CDR2 YFSETQ. This CDR3 has 14 amino acids. CDR3 sequence (DNA): TGCGCCAGCAGCTTTGACACCCAGGGCTCACCCCTCCACTTT. Translated: CASSFDTQGSPLHF.

This clone was counted only a few times. V is TRBV7-2 and J is TRBJ2-7; a possible D gene is TRBD1 (6 bases). CDR3 size: 12 residues. Germline CDR1 reads SGHTA; CDR2 reads FQGNSA. Trimming cost V 3 bases and J 8 bases, with 11 bases left between them. The CDR3 nucleotides are TGTGCCAGCAGCTTCAGCGGACAGAAGCAGTACTTC. Encoded protein: CASSFSGQKQYF.

This clone was picked up a small number of times. The chain couples TRBV5-1 to TRBJ2-6; 8 bases agree with TRBD1. The CDR3 consists of 18 residues. The germline V gene has CDR1 SGHRS and CDR2 YFSETQ. V lost 0 bases and J lost 4; bases outside the gene matches: 9. This chain's CDR3 is CASSLVIDRGDGANVLTF. The CDR3 bases are TGCGCCAGCAGCTTGGTGATCGACAGGGGCGACGGGGCCAACGTCCTGACTTTC.

This clone was seen a handful of times. The genes are TRBV11-2 and TRBJ2-1, with a possible D match to TRBD2 (6 bases). Per the germline V gene, CDR1 is SGHAT and CDR2 is FQNNGV. CDR3 length: 17 amino acids. Trimming pared 4 bases from V and 8 bases from J, leaving 24 bases between. In nucleotides, the CDR3 is TGTGCCAGCAGCTCGCGACCCAAATCACCCCCGGGGGATGAGCAGTTCTTC. Translation gives CASSSRPKSPPGDEQFF.

This clone was seen more than once but under ten times. The V and J genes are TRBV9 and TRBJ1-1; 10 bases align to TRBD1. The CDR3 loop spans 15 amino acids. V trimming: 3 bases; J trimming: 3 bases; junction bases outside the gene matches: 5. Germline V gene lookup returns CDR1 SGDLS and CDR2 YYNGEE. This CDR3 reads CASSGDRGVYTEAFF. The CDR3 DNA reads as TGTGCCAGCAGCGGGGACAGGGGTGTCTACACTGAAGCTTTCTTT. The full variable domain, rest sourced from reference TRBV9 and TRBJ1-1, is DSGVTQTPKHLITATGQRVTLRCSPRSGDLSVYWYQQSLDQGLQFLIQYYNGEERAKGNILERFSAQQFPDLHSELNLSSLELGDSALYFCASSGDRGVYTEAFFGQGTRLTVV.

The chain joins TRBV15 to TRBJ2-7; a possible D gene is TRBD1 (5 bases). Trimming cost V 0 bases and J 3 bases, with 15 bases left between them. The CDR3 spans 16 residues. Germline CDR1 is LNHNV and CDR2 is YYDKDF (reference sequence). The CDR3: CATSRDPAGFNYEQYF. The CDR3 DNA reads as TGTGCCACCAGCAGAGACCCGGCAGGGTTTAACTACGAGCAGTACTTC.

This clone was seen only a few times. The chain couples TRBV5-6 to TRBJ2-5; a weak D match, TRBD1 (6 bases). Deletions cut 6 bases from V and 7 bases from J, with 19 bases between. This CDR3 spans 14 amino acids. CDR1 and CDR2 (germline): SGHDT, YYEEEE. CDR3 protein: CASTFQGPAGTQYF. The DNA of the CDR3 is TGTGCCAGCACCTTCCAGGGGCCTGCAGGGACCCAGTACTTC.

The rearrangement uses TRBV18 and TRBJ1-2, with 9 bases aligning to TRBD1. Germline loops: CDR1 KGHSH, CDR2 LQKENI. J was trimmed by 2 bases and V by 3 bases; bases with no gene match: 10. CDR3 length: 17 amino acids. The CDR3: CASSPTGTGNRNYGYTF. In DNA form, the CDR3 reads TGTGCCAGCTCACCCACCGGGACAGGGAACAGAAACTATGGCTACACCTTC. Using reference TRBV18 and TRBJ1-2 for the parts outside the CDR3, the full variable domain is NAGVMQNPRHLVRRRGQEARLRCSPMKGHSHVYWYRQLPEEGLKFMVYLQKENIIDESGMPKERFSAEFPKEGPSILRIQQVVRGDSAAYFCASSPTGTGNRNYGYTFGSGTRLTVV.

This clone has more than one count but fewer than ten. The chain joins TRBV5-1 to TRBJ1-3; weak D call: TRBD1 (5 bases). V dropped 1 base and J dropped 3 bases, with 14 bases sitting between them. The CDR3 contains 16 residues. The germline V gene has CDR1 SGHRS and CDR2 YFSETQ. Here the CDR3 DNA reads TGCGCCAGCAGCTTGAACGTCGGGACTGTTGGAAACACCATATATTTT. Translated, it gives CASSLNVGTVGNTIYF.

This clone was counted between two and nine times. The gene calls are TRBV6-5 and TRBJ2-5, with unresolved D. This CDR3 has 12 residues. In germline, CDR1 is MNHEY, CDR2 SVGAGI. Trimming removed 5 bases at V and 4 bases at J, with 8 bases between. CDR3 bases: TGTGCCAGCAGTCGTTCGTCAGAGACCCAGTACTTC. This sequence encodes CASSRSSETQYF.

The genes are TRBV27 and TRBJ2-7; perhaps TRBD1 as D (6 bases). CDR3 size: 13 residues. V was shortened by 6 bases and J by 3 bases, with 12 bases between the two germline ends. Germline CDR1 and CDR2: MNHEY and SMNVEV (reference sequence). CDR3 loop: CASRIRGHYEQYF. The DNA of the CDR3 is TGTGCCAGCAGGATCAGGGGACACTACGAGCAGTACTTC.

This clone has only a few counts. The rearrangement uses TRBV7-2 and TRBJ2-3; D gene unclear. Germline loops: CDR1 SGHTA, CDR2 FQGNSA. The CDR3 length is 15 residues. With 5 bases removed from V and 1 base from J, the gap between germline ends came to 13 bases. CDR3: CASSVDTQRTDTQYF. DNA for the CDR3: TGTGCCAGCAGCGTCGACACACAGCGCACAGATACGCAGTATTTT.

This clone was picked up a small number of times. The chain has TRBV7-2 and TRBJ2-1; TRBD2 matches at 7 bases. Germline V gene data show CDR1 as SGHTA and CDR2 as FQGNSA. CDR3 length: 15 residues. Germline trimming cut 9 bases from V and 0 bases from J; bases unmatched to any gene: 8. CDR3 sequence (DNA): TGTGCCAGTCTTATTTGGGGGGGCTCCTACAATGAGCAGTTCTTC. This gives the protein CASLIWGGSYNEQFF.

The rearrangement links TRBV13 to TRBJ2-5; D is uncertain. The germline V gene has CDR1 PRHDT and CDR2 FYEKMQ (reference sequence). Trimming pared 1 base from V and 5 bases from J, leaving 11 bases between. This CDR3 comprises 14 residues. The CDR3 coding sequence is TGTGCCAGCAGCTTAGCTCAGGATTGGGAGACCCAGTACTTC. Translated, it gives CASSLAQDWETQYF. The full variable domain, rest sourced from reference TRBV13 and TRBJ2-5, is AAGVIQSPRHLIKEKRETATLKCYPIPRHDTVYWYQQGPGQDPQFLISFYEKMQSDKGSIPDRFSAQQFSDYHSELNMSSLELGDSALYFCASSLAQDWETQYFGPGTRLLVL.